This T cell receptor beta chain was retrieved from a study of blood T cell repertoires in COVID-19 (dated by TCRdb to 2018 to 2021). Looking at the study overall: Samples from collaborators originated in the United States, Italy and Spain and spanned both the acute and convalescent phases of COVID-19. HLA class I and class II types, where available, came from metadata supplied by the sample provider rather than from assay-based typing. The dataset comprised deeply sampled blood TCRbeta repertoires from subjects exposed to, actively infected with, or recovered from COVID-19. The prospective study material was composed of cDNA or gDNA derived from T cells, B-cell-depleted T cells, or PBMCs. Sample metadata almost always included a de-identified subject ID, COVID-19 status, age in years and sex. Samples came from the ongoing ImmuneRACE study (first 160 participants) plus 1,254 subjects from 6 global collaborators. A freely available public database, intended as a resource for researchers studying the immune response to SARS-CoV-2, is where the repertoires were released. The investigation overall reported the following: How much clinical and demographic metadata was included differed by source and by participant, and the metadata was provided uncurated.

Each collaborating institution followed its own protocols to collect whole blood in K2EDTA tubes. For TCRbeta analysis, collaborators shipped samples in one of three forms: frozen whole blood, isolated PBMCs, or DNA extracted from either of those sample types. TCRbeta CDR3 regions were amplified from genomic DNA using the immunoSEQ Assay, a bias-controlled multiplex PCR. As for the authors' bioinformatics: The number of nucleated cells in each sample was estimated by amplification of reference gene primers within the assay. Sequence reads were collapsed and filtered to measure the absolute abundance of every unique TCRbeta CDR3 rearrangement. Productive Simpson clonality was computed per sample as the square root of Simpson's diversity index over productive rearrangements. As stored in TCRdb, this immuneACCESS dataset retains in-frame rearrangements with V and J assigned. A fraction of the clones does not appear; measured against another copy, unresolved V genes explain less than half of the discrepancy, and the remainder lacks a known reason. Clone size and V and J calls were adopted from that table, with D and trimming inferred from the DNA. The sample table contains about 88,000 clones; only one count was recorded for approximately 90% of them. The top ten hold more than 14% of the sample.

A remark on this clone: No cognate antigen has been identified for it. No quality values exist for individual bases; no much larger clone is one base distant.

CDR1 and CDR2, per the germline V gene, are MGHRA and YSYEKL. Counted from cysteine to phenylalanine, this CDR3 has 16 amino acids. Only CDR3 DNA is held: 48 bases, read in frame from base 1. At the junction V is shortened by 0 bases and J by 6 bases, with 16 bases in between. Material: peripheral blood. This sequence was found in a male donor with acute or convalescent COVID-19. The sequence joins TRBV4-1 to TRBJ2-3, and possibly TRBD1, on 7 matching bases. The base sequence is TGCGCCAGCAGCCAAGATGGAGGGGGCTGGGGGGATACGCAGTATTTT. Protein translation: CASSQDGGGWGDTQYF.